The 3 T cell receptor beta chains presented below share a single source sample, sequenced in a study of T cells in Graves' hyperthyroidism and ophthalmopathy. The TCR beta CDR3 regions underwent amplification using RNA transcripts as the source. The HTBI primer set drove a first-round RT-PCR of the TCR CDR3. MiXCR was run by TCRdb on the multiplex PCR reads, yielding one entry per CDR3 protein. The sample has 500,000 to 800,000 distinct CDR3 sequences; about 14% are singletons. Sample: blood. Receptors were obtained from a woman aged 50 to 65 with Graves' ophthalmopathy.

This clonotype was detected ten times or more. The rearrangement joins TRBV6-1 to TRBJ2-7; perhaps TRBD2 as D (6 bases). CDR1 MNHNS and CDR2 SASEGT come from the germline V gene. The CDR3 extends over 14 amino acids. Between the trimmed V and J ends, which lost 5 bases and 3 bases, there was a span of 14 bases. The CDR3 is CASSSGVVNYEQYF. The CDR3 coding sequence is TGTGCCAGCAGTTCGGGAGTAGTCAACTACGAGCAGTACTTC.

The CDR3 coding sequence is TGTGCCAGTAGATACTTACAGGGACGCGGGGGAGATACGCAGTATTTT. Its translation is CASRYLQGRGGDTQYF. V usage is TRBV19 and J usage is TRBJ2-3, with TRBD2 as a possible D gene (7 bases). The CDR3 has 16 amino acids. V gave up 6 bases and J gave up 5 bases, with 21 bases separating them. Per the germline V gene, CDR1 is LNHDA and CDR2 is SQIVND (reference sequence).

Worth noting for this clonotype: One base away lies a much larger clone, so this may be a sequencing read error. V is TRBV28 and J is TRBJ2-1; D call uncertain. Between the trimmed V and J ends, which lost 5 bases and 2 bases, there was a span of 16 bases. Germline V gene lookup returns CDR1 MDHEN and CDR2 SYDVKM. CDR3 length: 16 amino acids. CDR3 residues: CASSEVGRSPYNEQFF. CDR3 nucleotides: TGTGCCAGCAGTGAAGTAGGACGGAGCCCCTACAATGAGCAGTTCTTC.